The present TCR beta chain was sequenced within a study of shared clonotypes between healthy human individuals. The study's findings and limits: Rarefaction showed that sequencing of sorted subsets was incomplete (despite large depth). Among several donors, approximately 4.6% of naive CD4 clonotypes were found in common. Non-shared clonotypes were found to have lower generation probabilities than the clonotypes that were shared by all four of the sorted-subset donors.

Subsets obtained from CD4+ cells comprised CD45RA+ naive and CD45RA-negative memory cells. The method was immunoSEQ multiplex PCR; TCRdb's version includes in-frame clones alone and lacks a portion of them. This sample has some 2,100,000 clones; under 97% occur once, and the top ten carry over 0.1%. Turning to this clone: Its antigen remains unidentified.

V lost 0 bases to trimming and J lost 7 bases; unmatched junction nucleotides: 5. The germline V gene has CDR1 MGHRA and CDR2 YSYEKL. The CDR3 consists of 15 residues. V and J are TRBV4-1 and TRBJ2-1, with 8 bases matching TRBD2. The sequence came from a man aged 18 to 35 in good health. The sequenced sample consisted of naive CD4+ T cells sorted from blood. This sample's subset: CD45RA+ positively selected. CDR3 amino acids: CASSQEAGEWNEQFF. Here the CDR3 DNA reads TGCGCCAGCAGCCAAGAAGCGGGGGAGTGGAATGAGCAGTTCTTC.